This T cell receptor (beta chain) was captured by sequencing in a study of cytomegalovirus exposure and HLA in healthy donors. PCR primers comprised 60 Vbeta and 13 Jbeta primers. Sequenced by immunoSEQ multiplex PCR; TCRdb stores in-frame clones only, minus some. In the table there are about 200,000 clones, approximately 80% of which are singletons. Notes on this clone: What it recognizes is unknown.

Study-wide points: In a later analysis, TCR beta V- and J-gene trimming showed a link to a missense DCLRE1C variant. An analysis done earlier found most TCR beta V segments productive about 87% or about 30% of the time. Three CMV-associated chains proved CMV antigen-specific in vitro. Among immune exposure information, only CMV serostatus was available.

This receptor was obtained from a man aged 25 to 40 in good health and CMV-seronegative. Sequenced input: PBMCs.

The CDR3 loop is CASSLDAGLRVGTEAFF. CDR3 nucleotide sequence: TGCGCCAGCAGCTTGGATGCGGGGCTCCGGGTGGGGACTGAAGCTTTCTTT. The chain employs TRBV5-1 and TRBJ1-1; weak D call: TRBD1 (5 bases). Germline-derived CDR1 and CDR2 are SGHRS and YFSETQ. Between the trimmed V and J ends, which lost 0 bases and 5 bases, there was a span of 20 bases. CDR3 length: 17 residues. Full variable domain (rest looked up from reference TRBV5-1 and TRBJ1-1): KAGVTQTPRYLIKTRGQQVTLSCSPISGHRSVSWYQQTPGQGLQFLFEYFSETQRNKGNFPGRFSGRQFSNSRSEMNVSTLELGDSALYLCASSLDAGLRVGTEAFFGQGTRLTVV.